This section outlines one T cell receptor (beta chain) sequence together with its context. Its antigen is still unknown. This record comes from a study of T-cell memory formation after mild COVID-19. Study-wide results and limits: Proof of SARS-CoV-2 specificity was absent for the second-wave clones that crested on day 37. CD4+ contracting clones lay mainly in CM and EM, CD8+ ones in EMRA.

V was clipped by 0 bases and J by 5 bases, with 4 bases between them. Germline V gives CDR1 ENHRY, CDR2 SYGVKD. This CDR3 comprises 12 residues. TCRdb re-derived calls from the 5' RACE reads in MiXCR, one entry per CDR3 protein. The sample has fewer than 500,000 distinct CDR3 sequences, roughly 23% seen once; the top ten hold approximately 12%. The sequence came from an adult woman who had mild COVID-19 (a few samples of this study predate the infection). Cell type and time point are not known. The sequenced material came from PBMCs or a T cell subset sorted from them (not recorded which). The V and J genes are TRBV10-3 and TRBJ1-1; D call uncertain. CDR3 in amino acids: CAISESSTEAFF. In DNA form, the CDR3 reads TGTGCCATCAGTGAGTCGTCGACTGAAGCTTTCTTT.